Presented here are 16 T cell receptor beta chains from one specimen sequenced in a study of cytomegalovirus exposure and HLA in healthy donors. PCR involved 60 Vbeta and 13 Jbeta primers. The data were produced by immunoSEQ multiplex PCR, yet TCRdb's version contains in-frame clones alone and is incomplete. The data show approximately 240,000 clones, about 81% seen once. Sample: PBMCs. The origin of the receptors is a woman aged 40 to 49 in good health and CMV-seropositive.

This chain connects TRBV5-1 to TRBJ1-2, with D tentatively TRBD1 (5 bases). Looked up from germline, CDR1 is SGHRS and CDR2 is YFSETQ. This CDR3 is 14 amino acids long. The germline V and J ends were trimmed by 0 bases and 8 bases, with 14 bases remaining between them. Written as DNA, the CDR3 is TGCGCCAGCAGCTTGGGATCCAGGGCTACAGGCTACACCTTC. Translated: CASSLGSRATGYTF.

The chain joins TRBV7-3 to TRBJ2-1, with D possibly matching TRBD2 (6 bases). The ends were cut back, 1 base at V and 8 bases at J, with 9 bases in the middle. This CDR3 is built from 13 residues. Germline CDR1 SGHTA, CDR2 FQGTGA. Written as DNA, the CDR3 is TGTGCCAGCAGCTTAATAACGGGGGATGAGCAGTTCTTC. It is translated as CASSLITGDEQFF. Variable domain in full (rest from reference TRBV7-3 and TRBJ2-1): GAGVSQTPSNKVTEKGKYVELRCDPISGHTALYWYRQSLGQGPEFLIYFQGTGAADDSGLPNDRFFAVRPEGSVSTLKIQRTERGDSAVYLCASSLITGDEQFFGPGTRLTVL.

This rearrangement joins TRBV9 to TRBJ2-7; the match to TRBD2 covers 8 bases. This CDR3 spans 14 amino acids. V shed 0 bases, J shed 2 bases, and the junction held 1 base outside the gene matches. Germline CDR1 SGDLS, CDR2 YYNGEE. CDR3: CASSVDGGAYEQYF. DNA of the CDR3: TGTGCCAGCAGCGTAGACGGGGGGGCCTACGAGCAGTACTTC. Together with reference TRBV9 and TRBJ2-7, the CDR3 gives the full variable domain: DSGVTQTPKHLITATGQRVTLRCSPRSGDLSVYWYQQSLDQGLQFLIQYYNGEERAKGNILERFSAQQFPDLHSELNLSSLELGDSALYFCASSVDGGAYEQYFGPGTRLTVT.

The CDR3 DNA reads TGTGCCAGCAGCTTCAAAACGGGAGGCACAGATACGCAGTATTTT. As protein: CASSFKTGGTDTQYF. The chain combines TRBV7-2 with TRBJ2-3, with a tentative D call TRBD2 (6 bases). Germline V CDR1 and CDR2: SGHTA, FQGNSA. Deletions cut 3 bases from V and 1 base from J, with 11 bases between. CDR3 size: 15 residues.

CDR3 loop: CAWSVLGGTIYF. The CDR3 nucleotides are TGTGCCTGGAGTGTACTCGGGGGCACCATATATTTT. The chain uses TRBV30 and TRBJ1-3; TRBD1 might be the D (5 bases). This CDR3 has 12 residues. Looked up from germline, CDR1 is GTSNPN and CDR2 is SVGIG (reference sequence). The V end was cut by 0 bases, the J end by 9 bases, with 9 bases between.

The rearrangement uses TRBV2 and TRBJ1-5, with 7 bases identical to TRBD1. The CDR3 is made up of 15 amino acids. J was trimmed by 7 bases and V by 6 bases; bases with no gene match: 12. Germline V gene sequence: CDR1 SNHLY, CDR2 FYNNEI. For the CDR3, the DNA is TGTGCCAGCAGCGCCTTTACAGGGGAAGAACAGCCCCAGCATTTT. It yields the protein CASSAFTGEEQPQHF.

The chain couples TRBV5-1 to TRBJ1-1; D is uncertain. Trimming cost V 1 base and J 4 bases, with 14 bases left between them. This CDR3 region has 15 residues. CDR1 SGHRS and CDR2 YFSETQ come from the germline V gene. The CDR3 DNA reads as TGCGCCAGCAGCTTGACACGGGAGGTGATCACTGAAGCTTTCTTT. Amino acids: CASSLTREVITEAFF.

This clone has only a few counts. V and J are TRBV21-1 and TRBJ1-2; no DNA check was done on the table's D call, TRBD1. TRBV21-1 is deemed a pseudogene. This CDR3 is 14 amino acids long. CDR3 coding DNA: TGTGCCAGCAGCAAAAAGGGAGGACAGGGGACTCCCACCTTC. It is translated as CASSKKGGQGTPTF.

This clone was detected a few times. This chain joins TRBV18 and TRBJ2-7; the D gene is possibly TRBD2 (6 bases). CDR3 size: 12 residues. Trimming removed 3 bases at V and 5 bases at J, with 8 bases between. CDR1 and CDR2 (germline): KGHSH, LQKENI. The CDR3 sequence is CASSPRGNEQYF. The CDR3 bases are TGTGCCAGCTCACCCCGGGGGAACGAGCAGTACTTC.

The chain couples TRBV6-5 to TRBJ2-1; 11 positions agree with TRBD1. The germline CDR1 and CDR2 sequences are MNHEY and SVGAGI. The CDR3 is made up of 15 amino acids. V gave up 5 bases and J gave up 7 bases; unmatched junction bases: 7. CDR3 sequence: CASSTFGQGANEQFF. CDR3 nucleotides: TGTGCCAGCAGTACCTTCGGACAGGGGGCGAATGAGCAGTTCTTC.

The chain combines TRBV10-3 with TRBJ1-2, with D possibly being TRBD1 (6 bases). The CDR3 is 15 amino acids. Deletions cut 2 bases from V and 4 bases from J, with 14 bases between. The germline V gene has CDR1 ENHRY and CDR2 SYGVKD. CDR3 DNA sequence: TGTGCCATCAGTGAGGGGGGCCCCCGAGGCTATGGCTACACCTTC. This codes for CAISEGGPRGYGYTF.

This chain uses TRBV4-3 with TRBJ2-1; D may be TRBD1 (6 bases). CDR1 and CDR2 (germline): LGHNA, YSLEER. This CDR3 is 14 amino acids long. Trimming removed 3 bases from V and 9 bases from J, with 15 bases in between. The DNA of the CDR3 is TGCGCCAGCAGCCACCCCTGGGGGCGAGGTGAGCAGTTCTTC. It is translated as CASSHPWGRGEQFF.

The chain employs TRBV19 and TRBJ1-1; D might be TRBD1 (6 bases). This CDR3 region has 15 residues. V was cut by 3 bases and J by 0 bases, with 11 bases left in between. CDR1 LNHDA and CDR2 SQIVND come from the germline V gene (reference sequence). This chain's CDR3 is CASSIRTGMNTEAFF. The CDR3 DNA is TGTGCCAGTAGTATCAGAACAGGGATGAACACTGAAGCTTTCTTT.

V gene TRBV6-6 combines with J gene TRBJ2-5; TRBD1 aligns across 12 bases. Germline values: CDR1 MNHNY, CDR2 SVGAGI (reference sequence). This CDR3 region has 16 residues. With 8 bases clipped from V and 6 bases from J, the junction kept 13 bases outside the gene matches. The chain's CDR3 is CASSTGQGARQKTQYF. As DNA, the CDR3 is TGTGCCAGCTCGACGGGACAGGGGGCGCGTCAAAAGACCCAGTACTTC.

The chain joins TRBV5-6 to TRBJ2-6; 7 bases map to TRBD1. The V gene's germline CDR1 is SGHDT and CDR2 YYEEEE. Trimming removed 7 bases from V and 0 bases from J; junction bases left unmatched: 7. This CDR3 has 16 residues. The CDR3 sequence: CASGTVGHSGANVLTF. Written as DNA, the CDR3 is TGTGCCAGCGGGACAGTAGGTCACTCTGGGGCCAACGTCCTGACTTTC.

Only a few counts were recorded for this clone. V is TRBV5-1 and J is TRBJ1-1, with a weak D call TRBD1 (5 bases). Germline V lookup: CDR1 SGHRS, CDR2 YFSETQ. This CDR3 region has 14 residues. V gave up 2 bases and J gave up 6 bases, with 14 bases separating them. The CDR3 loop reads CASSLSSRGAEAFF. In DNA form, the CDR3 reads TGCGCCAGCAGCTTATCCTCTCGGGGGGCTGAAGCTTTCTTT.